This T cell receptor (beta chain) originates from a study of T-cell reconstitution after alpha-beta-depleted transplantation in children. The sample holds a few counts of this clonotype. A library of TCRbeta sequences, prepared with unique molecular identifiers, was generated. MiXCR, applied by TCRdb to the PCR reads, yields one record per CDR3 protein. The profile shows about 360,000 distinct CDR3 sequences, more than 10% of them singletons. V was cut by 5 bases and J by 3 bases, with 13 bases left in between. The CDR3 extends over 13 amino acids. The V gene's germline CDR1 is SQVTM and CDR2 ANQGSEA.

The material sequenced was PBMCs, taken from the stem cell graft. This clonotype originated in a human donor who donated a stem cell graft to a child with Fanconi anemia. The chain carries TRBV29-1 and TRBJ2-5; D ambiguous. CDR3 protein: CSVSSDSKETQYF. As DNA, the CDR3 is TGCAGCGTTAGTTCCGACTCAAAAGAGACCCAGTACTTC.